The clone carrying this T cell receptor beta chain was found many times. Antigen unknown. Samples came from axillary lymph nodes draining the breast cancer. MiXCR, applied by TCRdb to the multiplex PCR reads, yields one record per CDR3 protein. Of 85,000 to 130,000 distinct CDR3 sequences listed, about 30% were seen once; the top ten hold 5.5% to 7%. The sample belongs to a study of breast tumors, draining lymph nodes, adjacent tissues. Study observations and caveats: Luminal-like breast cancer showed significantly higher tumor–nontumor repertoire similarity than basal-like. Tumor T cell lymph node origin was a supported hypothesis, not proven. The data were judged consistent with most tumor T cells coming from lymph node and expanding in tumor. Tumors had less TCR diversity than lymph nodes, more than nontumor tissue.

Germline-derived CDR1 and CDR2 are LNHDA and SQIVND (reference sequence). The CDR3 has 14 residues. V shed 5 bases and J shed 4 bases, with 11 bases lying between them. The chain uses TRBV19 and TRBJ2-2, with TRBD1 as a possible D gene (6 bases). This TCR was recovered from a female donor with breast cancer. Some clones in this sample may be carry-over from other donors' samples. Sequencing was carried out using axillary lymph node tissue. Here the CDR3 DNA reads TGTGCCAGTAGTGGGACACTGAGCACCGGGGAGCTGTTTTTT. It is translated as CASSGTLSTGELFF.